The 29 T cell receptor beta chains given below trace back to one sample, sequenced in a study of identical twins. TCRdb re-called the 5' RACE reads through MiXCR, storing one row per CDR3 protein. This table has hundreds of thousands of distinct CDR3 sequences, about 20% appearing once. The same data also contributed to another study, on T cells expressing NK-cell markers.

Sequencing used PBMCs. These TCRs come from a woman between 18 and 29 years old in good health.

This clonotype was detected only once. This rearrangement joins TRBV12-3 or TRBV12-4 to TRBJ2-7; perhaps TRBD2 as D (5 bases). CDR3 length: 12 amino acids. V gave up 6 bases and J gave up 3 bases, with 9 bases separating them. CDR3 protein: CASSNGIYEQYF. As DNA, the CDR3 is TGTGCCAGCAGCAACGGGATCTACGAGCAGTACTTC.

The V and J genes are TRBV12-3 or TRBV12-4 and TRBJ1-4; a possible D gene is TRBD1 (5 bases). The V and J ends lost 5 bases and 7 bases respectively, with 17 bases between them. This CDR3 is built from 15 residues. The CDR3, as DNA: TGTGCCAGCAGTCCGAGGGGCCCTAGCAGTGAAAAACTGTTTTTT. Its translation is CASSPRGPSSEKLFF.

The chain has TRBV29-1 and TRBJ2-1, with 9 nucleotides matching TRBD2. Trimming took 5 bases from V and 7 from J; bases not matched to a gene: 9. The CDR3 runs to 14 residues. CDR1 and CDR2 from the germline V gene are SQVTM and ANQGSEA. The CDR3 DNA is TGCAGCGTTAGAACTAGCGGGTTTGGGAATGAGCAGTTCTTC. It codes for CSVRTSGFGNEQFF.

In its sample, this clonotype was seen a few times. The chain combines TRBV6-2 or TRBV6-3 with TRBJ1-2; D gene uncertain. V shed 6 bases and J shed 2 bases, with 10 bases lying between them. In germline, CDR1 is MNHEY, CDR2 SVGEGT. The CDR3 has 13 residues. DNA of the CDR3: TGTGCCAGCAGCCATATACCCAACTATGGCTACACCTTC. Its translation: CASSHIPNYGYTF.

The genes are TRBV5-5 and TRBJ2-7; no clear D gene. The germline V gene has CDR1 SGHKS and CDR2 YYEKEE (reference sequence). The CDR3 spans 14 residues. V was cut by 5 bases and J by 3 bases, with 15 bases left in between. The CDR3 is CASRESASLYEQYF. In nucleotides, the CDR3 is TGTGCCAGCAGGGAAAGTGCTTCCCTCTACGAGCAGTACTTC.

This clonotype showed up many times. The chain couples TRBV7-9 to TRBJ2-5; possible D gene TRBD1, 5 bases. Germline-derived CDR1 and CDR2 are SEHNR and FQNEAQ (reference sequence). CDR3 length equals 14 residues. V was pared by 3 bases and J by 2 bases, with 10 bases between. CDR3 in amino acids: CASSLTATQETQYF. The CDR3, as DNA: TGTGCCAGCAGCTTGACAGCCACTCAAGAGACCCAGTACTTC.

This clonotype was found a few times. The V gene is TRBV5-1, the J gene TRBJ2-5; possible D gene TRBD2, 5 bases. Germline V gene lookup returns CDR1 SGHRS and CDR2 YFSETQ. This CDR3 is 14 amino acids long. V lost 1 base, J lost 3 bases, and 10 bases lay in between. The CDR3 coding sequence is TGCGCCAGCAGCTTGACGGAGCGGAAAGAGACCCAGTACTTC. It yields the protein CASSLTERKETQYF.

V is TRBV12-3 or TRBV12-4 and J is TRBJ1-1; D perhaps matches TRBD1 (6 bases). This CDR3 region has 15 residues. V lost 5 bases and J lost 1, with 14 bases in between. The CDR3 is CASSPQWTANTEAFF. The DNA of the CDR3 is TGTGCCAGCAGTCCCCAATGGACAGCGAACACTGAAGCTTTCTTT.

The chain has TRBV9 and TRBJ2-2; no definite D call. This CDR3 has 14 amino acids. V gave up 3 bases and J gave up 4 bases, with 10 bases separating them. Germline values: CDR1 SGDLS, CDR2 YYNGEE. CDR3 in DNA: TGTGCCAGCAGCGACGCATTTCCCACCGGGGAGCTGTTTTTT. Translated, it gives CASSDAFPTGELFF. Full variable domain (remainder filled in from reference TRBV9 and TRBJ2-2): DSGVTQTPKHLITATGQRVTLRCSPRSGDLSVYWYQQSLDQGLQFLIQYYNGEERAKGNILERFSAQQFPDLHSELNLSSLELGDSALYFCASSDAFPTGELFFGEGSRLTVL.

The chain couples TRBV9 to TRBJ2-1, with 9 bases matching TRBD2. Germline CDR1 SGDLS, CDR2 YYNGEE. After removal of 3 bases from V and 4 bases from J, the junction contained 8 bases not matched to a gene. This CDR3 has 16 amino acids. The CDR3 loop is CASSGASGKMYNEQFF. The CDR3 DNA follows: TGTGCCAGCAGCGGCGCTAGCGGGAAAATGTACAATGAGCAGTTCTTC.

This clonotype was observed a handful of times. The chain combines TRBV27 with TRBJ2-5; D perhaps matches TRBD1 (5 bases). Germline loops: CDR1 MNHEY, CDR2 SMNVEV (reference sequence). The V end lost 4 bases, the J end lost 5 bases, and 11 bases lay between the germline ends. The CDR3 runs 13 residues. This CDR3 is CASSYKGWETQYF. The CDR3 coding sequence is TGTGCCAGCAGTTATAAGGGGTGGGAGACCCAGTACTTC.

This clonotype was found a few times. This chain links TRBV7-9 with TRBJ2-1, with TRBD1 as a possible D gene (6 bases). The CDR3 is made up of 17 amino acids. With 5 bases removed from V and 0 bases from J, the gap between germline ends came to 17 bases. The germline CDR1 and CDR2 sequences are SEHNR and FQNEAQ (reference sequence). The CDR3 sequence: CASSTALRGSSYNEQFF. In DNA, the CDR3 is TGTGCCAGCAGCACCGCGTTAAGGGGGAGCTCCTACAATGAGCAGTTCTTC.

The chain uses TRBV20-1 and TRBJ2-3; D not certain. The CDR3 spans 14 residues. Germline V gene data show CDR1 as DFQATT and CDR2 as SNEGSKA (reference sequence). Trimming removed 1 base from V and 1 base from J, with 9 bases in between. In DNA, the CDR3 is TGCAGTGCTAGAGCGGATGGGGGCACAGATACGCAGTATTTT. Protein sequence: CSARADGGTDTQYF.

In its sample, this clonotype was seen a few times. The chain carries TRBV5-1 and TRBJ2-2, with D maybe TRBD2 (6 bases). CDR3 length: 13 amino acids. Germline CDR1 is SGHRS and CDR2 is YFSETQ. V dropped 4 bases and J dropped 6 bases, with 10 bases sitting between them. CDR3 amino acids: CASSEGLAGELFF. The DNA of the CDR3 is TGCGCCAGCAGCGAGGGACTCGCCGGGGAGCTGTTTTTT. Filled out from reference TRBV5-1 and TRBJ2-2, the complete variable domain reads KAGVTQTPRYLIKTRGQQVTLSCSPISGHRSVSWYQQTPGQGLQFLFEYFSETQRNKGNFPGRFSGRQFSNSRSEMNVSTLELGDSALYLCASSEGLAGELFFGEGSRLTVL.

This clonotype was detected only a few times. Here the CDR3 reads CAISESWGTGRAAFF. The CDR3 DNA is TGTGCCATCAGTGAGTCATGGGGGACAGGCCGTGCCGCTTTCTTT. The J gene is TRBJ1-1, the V gene TRBV10-3; 8 nucleotides match TRBD1. Germline CDR1 reads ENHRY; CDR2 reads SYGVKD. CDR3 size: 15 residues. Trimming cost V 0 bases and J 11 bases; bases outside gene matches: 11.

The chain joins TRBV25-1 to TRBJ2-7; 11 bases are a match to TRBD2. Germline loops: CDR1 MGHDK, CDR2 SYGVNS. V lost 2 bases to trimming and J lost 4 bases; unmatched junction nucleotides: 1. This CDR3 has 14 residues. For the CDR3, the DNA is TGTGCCAGCAGTGAACCTAGCGGGAGGTACGAGCAGTACTTC. It is translated as CASSEPSGRYEQYF.

The rearrangement joins TRBV12-3 or TRBV12-4 to TRBJ2-2, with D uncertain. This CDR3 contains 12 residues. The V gene lost 5 bases and the J gene lost 7 bases, with 8 bases spanning the gap. The CDR3 sequence: CASSGPNGELFF. The CDR3 bases are TGTGCCAGCAGTGGACCTAACGGGGAGCTGTTTTTT.

This clonotype showed up just a few times. The chain recombines TRBV25-1 with TRBJ2-7; 7 bases align to TRBD2. In germline, CDR1 is MGHDK, CDR2 SYGVNS. The junction had 6 bases not matched to a gene; V was cut back by 1 base and J by 6 bases. The CDR3 loop spans 14 amino acids. DNA of the CDR3: TGTGCCAGCAGTGAATTCGGGTCGGGAGGCGAGCAGTACTTC. This sequence encodes CASSEFGSGGEQYF.

The chain employs TRBV20-1 and TRBJ2-5; D not resolved. There are 13 residues in the CDR3. Germline CDR1 reads DFQATT; CDR2 reads SNEGSKA (reference sequence). Trimming took off 4 bases at V and 3 bases at J, with 12 bases between the two ends. The CDR3 reads CSATRTPEETQYF. The CDR3 nucleotides are TGCAGTGCTACCCGGACCCCGGAAGAGACCCAGTACTTC.

V is TRBV6-1 and J is TRBJ2-1, with 10 nucleotides matching TRBD2. V shed 7 bases and J 3 bases; nucleotides not matched to a gene: 6. The germline V gene encodes CDR1 MNHNS and CDR2 SASEGT. There are 15 residues in the CDR3. CDR3 in DNA: TGTGCCAGCACAAAAAGCGGGGGGGTCTACAATGAGCAGTTCTTC. It is translated as CASTKSGGVYNEQFF.

The chain couples TRBV5-1 to TRBJ2-1, with TRBD1 matching over 9 bases. This CDR3 comprises 15 residues. Germline V lookup: CDR1 SGHRS, CDR2 YFSETQ. V gave up 2 bases and J gave up 7 bases; unmatched junction bases: 7. CDR3 region: CASSFGGQGGNEQFF. For the CDR3, the DNA is TGCGCCAGCAGCTTTGGGGGACAGGGTGGGAATGAGCAGTTCTTC. The full variable domain, its missing parts supplied by reference TRBV5-1 and TRBJ2-1, is KAGVTQTPRYLIKTRGQQVTLSCSPISGHRSVSWYQQTPGQGLQFLFEYFSETQRNKGNFPGRFSGRQFSNSRSEMNVSTLELGDSALYLCASSFGGQGGNEQFFGPGTRLTVL.

The chain employs TRBV12-3 or TRBV12-4 and TRBJ2-4; the match to TRBD1 covers 7 bases. J was trimmed by 3 bases and V by 6 bases; bases with no gene match: 17. This CDR3 comprises 18 residues. Here the CDR3 DNA reads TGTGCCAGCAGACCCAGAAGGGACACAGGGGTCGGCAAAAACATTCAGTACTTC. This translates into CASRPRRDTGVGKNIQYF.

This clonotype was recorded a few times. This chain uses TRBV9 with TRBJ2-1, with TRBD2 identical over 7 bases. Germline assignment: CDR1 SGDLS and CDR2 YYNGEE. This CDR3 has 16 residues. Germline trimming cut 3 bases from V and 4 bases from J; bases unmatched to any gene: 10. The CDR3 nucleotides read TGTGCCAGCAGCGGTGCCGGGACTAAGAAGTACAATGAGCAGTTCTTC. Its translation is CASSGAGTKKYNEQFF.

This clonotype was observed at least ten times. The V call is TRBV10-1, the J call TRBJ2-7, with TRBD1 matching over 8 bases. The length of the CDR3 is 14 residues. J lost 1 base, V lost 11 bases, and 10 bases had no gene match. Germline CDR1 and CDR2: WNHNN and SYGVQD (reference sequence). Here the CDR3 DNA reads TGCGCCGGAGGGGGACAGGACGTTTCCTACGAGCAGTACTTC. It translates to CAGGGQDVSYEQYF.

The table lists this clonotype with many counts. J is TRBJ1-2 and V is TRBV15; no clear D gene. The CDR3 runs 13 residues. Per the germline V gene, CDR1 is LNHNV and CDR2 is YYDKDF (reference sequence). With 0 bases removed from V and 8 bases from J, the gap between germline ends came to 10 bases. The DNA for the CDR3 is TGTGCCACCAGCAGAGAAAGGGCTGAAGGCTACACCTTC. It yields the protein CATSRERAEGYTF.

The chain employs TRBV20-1 and TRBJ1-2, with D perhaps TRBD1 (6 bases). Germline values: CDR1 DFQATT, CDR2 SNEGSKA (reference sequence). The V end was cut by 5 bases, the J end by 4 bases, with 11 bases between. The CDR3 contains 12 residues. The CDR3 nucleotides read TGCAGTGCTCCGGGGGCCCCCTATGGCTACACCTTC. It specifies CSAPGAPYGYTF.

This chain uses TRBV20-1 with TRBJ2-6, with no clear D. Looked up from germline, CDR1 is DFQATT and CDR2 is SNEGSKA (reference sequence). The CDR3 is 13 residues long. V gave up 6 bases and J gave up 2 bases, with 8 bases separating them. As DNA, the CDR3 is TGCAGTGCCCGGGTCCCTGGGGCCAACGTCCTGACTTTC. Its protein is CSARVPGANVLTF.

V and J are TRBV5-1 and TRBJ1-1; D is perhaps TRBD1 (5 bases). From germline, CDR1 is SGHRS and CDR2 YFSETQ. The CDR3 covers 12 residues. V shed 5 bases and J shed 5 bases, with 10 bases lying between them. The CDR3 bases are TGCGCCAGCAGGGGGGTCAAAACTGAAGCTTTCTTT. Protein product: CASRGVKTEAFF.

The rearrangement links TRBV15 to TRBJ2-5; TRBD2 matches at 9 bases. This CDR3 contains 15 residues. V shed 8 bases and J 5 bases; nucleotides not matched to a gene: 12. Germline CDR1 and CDR2: LNHNV and YYDKDF (reference sequence). The CDR3 coding sequence is TGTGCCACCCGACGAGCGAATAGCGGGAGTGAGACCCAGTACTTC. Protein product: CATRRANSGSETQYF.